These T cell receptor beta chains were read from a single sample in a study of blood T cell repertoires in COVID-19. Sequencing used immunoSEQ multiplex PCR; TCRdb keeps in-frame clones, though not all of them. The sample lists a few hundred thousand clones; approximately 80% were seen once. The sequencing input was PBMCs or T cells enriched from blood (not recorded which). The receptors here all came from a man aged 30-40 years with acute COVID-19. CDR3s include the opening cysteine and the closing phenylalanine or tryptophan. Each record gives: D gene, J gene, clone size, V gene, CDR3 protein, CDR3 DNA. A D gene is named only where the DNA matches it firmly. Some rows mark clone size as missing; the rest say once, few, many or name a class of expanded clone.

d_gene: -
j_gene: TRBJ1-2
abundance: -
v_gene: TRBV15
CDR3aa: CATGSFGGVTQGYTF
CDR3nt: TGTGCCACCGGGAGCTTCGGGGGAGTAACGCAGGGCTACACCTTC

d_gene: TRBD2
j_gene: TRBJ2-7
abundance: -
v_gene: TRBV18
CDR3aa: CASSPQGSGGYEQYF
CDR3nt: TGTGCCAGCTCCCCTCAGGGAAGCGGGGGGTACGAGCAGTACTTC

d_gene: TRBD1
j_gene: TRBJ1-4
abundance: -
v_gene: TRBV6-6
CDR3aa: CASKGQGTNEKLFF
CDR3nt: TGTGCCAGTAAAGGACAGGGTACTAATGAAAAACTGTTTTTT

d_gene: -
j_gene: TRBJ2-6
abundance: once
v_gene: TRBV19
CDR3aa: CASSISGSGANVLTF
CDR3nt: TGTGCCAGTAGTATATCAGGGTCTGGGGCCAACGTCCTGACTTTC

d_gene: -
j_gene: TRBJ2-3
abundance: -
v_gene: TRBV4-2
CDR3aa: CASSQEQGEGTDTQYF
CDR3nt: TGTGCCAGCAGCCAAGAACAGGGAGAGGGCACAGATACGCAGTATTTT

d_gene: TRBD1
j_gene: TRBJ2-2
abundance: -
v_gene: TRBV5-4
CDR3aa: CASSSTGGEFGGELFF
CDR3nt: TGTGCCAGCAGCTCGACAGGGGGAGAGTTCGGCGGGGAGCTGTTTTTT

d_gene: -
j_gene: TRBJ1-4
abundance: -
v_gene: TRBV11-3
CDR3aa: CASSLEGLLGPGDCEKLFF
CDR3nt: TGTGCCAGCAGCTTAGAGGGACTCCTGGGTCCGGGGGATTGTGAAAAACTGTTTTTT

d_gene: TRBD2
j_gene: TRBJ2-3
abundance: few
v_gene: TRBV6-5
CDR3aa: CASSSGGLASDTQYF
CDR3nt: TGTGCCAGCAGTTCGGGGGGACTAGCGTCAGATACGCAGTATTTT

d_gene: TRBD2
j_gene: TRBJ2-7
abundance: -
v_gene: TRBV13
CDR3aa: CASSSEEGRGVYEQYF
CDR3nt: TGTGCCAGCAGCTCCGAAGAGGGGCGGGGGGTCTACGAGCAGTACTTC

d_gene: TRBD2
j_gene: TRBJ2-7
abundance: -
v_gene: TRBV7-2
CDR3aa: CASSETSGGYEQYF
CDR3nt: TGTGCCAGCAGTGAGACTAGCGGGGGGTACGAGCAGTACTTC

d_gene: -
j_gene: TRBJ2-7
abundance: once
v_gene: TRBV6-2/TRBV6-3
CDR3aa: CASSYSRVEGSHEQYF
CDR3nt: TGTGCCAGCAGTTACTCGAGGGTGGAGGGGTCCCACGAGCAGTACTTC

d_gene: -
j_gene: TRBJ1-2
abundance: -
v_gene: TRBV28
CDR3aa: CASSLTEFFNYGYTF
CDR3nt: TGTGCCAGCAGTTTAACGGAGTTCTTTAACTATGGCTACACCTTC

d_gene: -
j_gene: TRBJ1-1
abundance: -
v_gene: TRBV5-1
CDR3aa: CASSLIGGARRDTEAFF
CDR3nt: TGCGCCAGCAGCTTGATAGGGGGGGCGCGTAGGGACACTGAAGCTTTCTTT

d_gene: -
j_gene: TRBJ1-1
abundance: many
v_gene: TRBV20-1
CDR3aa: CSARQNTEAFF
CDR3nt: TGCAGTGCTCGACAGAACACTGAAGCTTTCTTT

d_gene: TRBD1
j_gene: TRBJ1-2
abundance: -
v_gene: TRBV27
CDR3aa: CASSLTGGVPDYGYTF
CDR3nt: TGTGCCAGCAGTCTGACAGGGGGCGTTCCGGACTATGGCTACACCTTC

d_gene: TRBD1
j_gene: TRBJ1-6
abundance: once
v_gene: TRBV19
CDR3aa: CASSDRGGSPLHF
CDR3nt: TGTGCCAGTAGTGACAGGGGTGGCTCACCCCTCCACTTT

d_gene: -
j_gene: TRBJ2-7
abundance: -
v_gene: TRBV9
CDR3aa: CASSVVRGLDF
CDR3nt: TGTGCCAGCAGCGTCGTCAGGGGTTTGGACTTC

d_gene: TRBD2
j_gene: TRBJ2-7
abundance: -
v_gene: TRBV29-1
CDR3aa: CSVEDPIGRGTYEQYF
CDR3nt: TGCAGCGTTGAAGATCCTATTGGGAGGGGCACCTACGAGCAGTACTTC

d_gene: -
j_gene: TRBJ1-2
abundance: few
v_gene: TRBV5-5
CDR3aa: CASSLRQLHNYGYTF
CDR3nt: TGTGCCAGCAGCCTGCGACAGCTACATAACTATGGCTACACCTTC

d_gene: TRBD1
j_gene: TRBJ1-2
abundance: -
v_gene: TRBV5-1
CDR3aa: CASSFGTGEVGYTF
CDR3nt: TGCGCCAGCAGTTTTGGGACAGGGGAGGTCGGCTACACCTTC

d_gene: TRBD2
j_gene: TRBJ2-7
abundance: once
v_gene: TRBV19
CDR3aa: CASSMLTSGGASYEQYF
CDR3nt: TGTGCCAGTAGTATGCTGACTAGCGGGGGGGCCAGCTACGAGCAGTACTTC

d_gene: -
j_gene: TRBJ2-3
abundance: -
v_gene: TRBV5-1
CDR3aa: CASSYLRQGGSGTDTQYF
CDR3nt: TGCGCCAGCAGCTACCTCCGGCAGGGAGGTTCTGGCACAGATACGCAGTATTTT

d_gene: -
j_gene: TRBJ2-1
abundance: -
v_gene: TRBV5-6
CDR3aa: CASSLGQGLLAYNEQFF
CDR3nt: TGTGCCAGCAGCTTGGGGCAGGGCCTTTTAGCCTACAATGAGCAGTTCTTC

d_gene: -
j_gene: TRBJ1-1
abundance: once
v_gene: TRBV5-7
CDR3aa: CASSLTAGSMNTEAFF
CDR3nt: TGTGCCAGCAGCTTGACCGCAGGCTCGATGAACACTGAAGCTTTCTTT

d_gene: -
j_gene: TRBJ2-1
abundance: once
v_gene: TRBV21-1
CDR3aa: CASREAWDNEQFF
CDR3nt: TGTGCCAGCAGAGAGGCTTGGGACAATGAGCAGTTCTTC

d_gene: -
j_gene: TRBJ2-1
abundance: -
v_gene: TRBV6-4
CDR3aa: CASSEGSSGYNEQFF
CDR3nt: TGTGCCAGCAGTGAAGGATCTTCAGGCTACAATGAGCAGTTCTTC

d_gene: -
j_gene: TRBJ1-6
abundance: -
v_gene: TRBV2
CDR3aa: CASIVTGRVSPLHF
CDR3nt: TGTGCCAGCATTGTAACAGGGCGAGTTTCACCCCTCCACTTT

d_gene: -
j_gene: TRBJ1-6
abundance: once
v_gene: TRBV5-1
CDR3aa: CASSFFGFDSPLHF
CDR3nt: TGCGCCAGCAGCTTTTTCGGGTTCGACTCACCCCTCCACTTT

d_gene: -
j_gene: TRBJ2-3
abundance: -
v_gene: TRBV11-2
CDR3aa: CASSPGLPTDTQYF
CDR3nt: TGTGCCAGCAGCCCGGGTCTCCCGACAGATACGCAGTATTTT

d_gene: -
j_gene: TRBJ2-2
abundance: -
v_gene: TRBV3-1/TRBV3-2
CDR3aa: CASSQVSGFTGELFF
CDR3nt: TGTGCCAGCAGCCAAGTTTCGGGGTTCACCGGGGAGCTGTTTTTT

d_gene: -
j_gene: TRBJ1-6
abundance: few
v_gene: TRBV6-1
CDR3aa: CASSEMSGVNSPLHF
CDR3nt: TGTGCCAGCAGTGAAATGTCAGGGGTAAACTCACCCCTCCACTTT

d_gene: TRBD2
j_gene: TRBJ2-2
abundance: -
v_gene: TRBV20-1
CDR3aa: CSASSSGVFGTGELFF
CDR3nt: TGCAGTGCTAGTTCCAGCGGGGTTTTCGGCACCGGGGAGCTGTTTTTT

d_gene: TRBD2
j_gene: TRBJ2-7
abundance: -
v_gene: TRBV3-1/TRBV3-2
CDR3aa: CASSLRRLADLYEQYF
CDR3nt: TGTGCCAGCAGCCTCCGGCGTCTAGCGGACCTCTACGAGCAGTACTTC

d_gene: TRBD1
j_gene: TRBJ1-2
abundance: -
v_gene: TRBV5-1
CDR3aa: CASSLSLEQGARYGYTF
CDR3nt: TGCGCCAGCAGCTTGTCCCTTGAACAGGGGGCAAGGTATGGCTACACCTTC

d_gene: -
j_gene: TRBJ2-6
abundance: few
v_gene: TRBV3-1/TRBV3-2
CDR3aa: CASSRYTGGQASGANVLTF
CDR3nt: TGTGCCAGCAGCCGGTATACGGGGGGACAGGCCTCTGGGGCCAACGTCCTGACTTTC

d_gene: -
j_gene: TRBJ2-5
abundance: -
v_gene: TRBV30
CDR3aa: CAWSSSGTQYF
CDR3nt: TGTGCCTGGAGTAGTTCAGGGACCCAGTACTTC

d_gene: TRBD1
j_gene: TRBJ1-1
abundance: once
v_gene: TRBV5-4
CDR3aa: CASSERGRNTEAFF
CDR3nt: TGTGCCAGCAGCGAGAGGGGGCGAAACACTGAAGCTTTCTTT

d_gene: TRBD2
j_gene: TRBJ2-1
abundance: -
v_gene: TRBV5-1
CDR3aa: CASSSGLAVNNEQFF
CDR3nt: TGCGCCAGCAGCTCAGGACTAGCGGTTAACAATGAGCAGTTCTTC

d_gene: -
j_gene: TRBJ2-5
abundance: -
v_gene: TRBV6-5
CDR3aa: CASSYSSGWETQYF
CDR3nt: TGTGCCAGCAGTTACTCGAGCGGATGGGAGACCCAGTACTTC

d_gene: -
j_gene: TRBJ1-6
abundance: -
v_gene: TRBV5-1
CDR3aa: CASSSGGLLSPLHF
CDR3nt: TGCGCCAGCAGCTCCGGGGGGCTTCTTTCACCCCTCCACTTT

d_gene: TRBD1
j_gene: TRBJ2-7
abundance: -
v_gene: TRBV5-1
CDR3aa: CASSYGTGYEQYF
CDR3nt: TGCGCCAGCAGCTACGGGACAGGCTACGAGCAGTACTTC

d_gene: -
j_gene: TRBJ2-7
abundance: -
v_gene: TRBV5-4
CDR3aa: CASSPGLARLGVEQYF
CDR3nt: TGTGCCAGCAGCCCTGGTTTGGCGAGACTAGGCGTTGAGCAGTACTTC

d_gene: -
j_gene: TRBJ2-2
abundance: -
v_gene: TRBV3-1/TRBV3-2
CDR3aa: CASTGTERTGELFF
CDR3nt: TGTGCCAGCACCGGTACCGAGAGGACCGGGGAGCTGTTTTTT

d_gene: TRBD1
j_gene: TRBJ1-2
abundance: -
v_gene: TRBV19
CDR3aa: CASSIEQGYGYTF
CDR3nt: TGTGCCAGTAGTATCGAACAGGGGTACGGCTACACCTTC

d_gene: TRBD1
j_gene: TRBJ2-3
abundance: few
v_gene: TRBV5-4
CDR3aa: CASSLKGQGVGDTQYF
CDR3nt: TGTGCCAGCAGCTTGAAGGGACAGGGGGTAGGAGATACGCAGTATTTT

d_gene: TRBD1
j_gene: TRBJ1-1
abundance: -
v_gene: TRBV6-5
CDR3aa: CASSYFTGQGNTEAFF
CDR3nt: TGTGCCAGCAGTTACTTCACGGGACAGGGGAACACTGAAGCTTTCTTT

d_gene: -
j_gene: TRBJ1-6
abundance: -
v_gene: TRBV30
CDR3aa: CAWSAKQFGGLTLHF
CDR3nt: TGTGCCTGGAGTGCAAAACAGTTTGGGGGCCTCACCCTCCACTTT

d_gene: -
j_gene: TRBJ1-4
abundance: few
v_gene: TRBV3-1/TRBV3-2
CDR3aa: CASSHRQVEKLFF
CDR3nt: TGTGCCAGCAGCCATAGACAGGTGGAAAAACTGTTTTTT

d_gene: -
j_gene: TRBJ2-7
abundance: once
v_gene: TRBV28
CDR3aa: CASSLIHTGILPNEQYF
CDR3nt: TGTGCCAGCAGTTTGATCCACACCGGGATTTTACCCAACGAGCAGTACTTC

d_gene: TRBD2
j_gene: TRBJ2-5
abundance: -
v_gene: TRBV20-1
CDR3aa: CSASPRGQETQYF
CDR3nt: TGCAGTGCTAGTCCGCGGGGGCAAGAGACCCAGTACTTC

d_gene: -
j_gene: TRBJ2-7
abundance: -
v_gene: TRBV11-2
CDR3aa: CASSSELSGSYEQYF
CDR3nt: TGTGCCAGCAGCAGTGAACTATCTGGTTCCTACGAGCAGTACTTC